This T cell receptor (beta chain) appears in the sequencing data of a study of OX40 agonist ivuxolimab in advanced cancers. Data came from immunoSEQ multiplex PCR; TCRdb stores just in-frame clones and leaves some out. The top ten hold under 4.5% of the sample, which has tens of thousands of clones, 80% to 90% seen once. Germline assignment: CDR1 SGHAT and CDR2 FQNNGV. V lost 7 bases to trimming and J lost 2 bases, with 15 bases between them. The CDR3 has 15 amino acids. This chain connects TRBV11-2 to TRBJ1-3; D remains ambiguous. This TCR came from an adult with an advanced solid tumor such as melanoma, head and neck, liver or kidney cancer. This sample comprised CD4+ or CD8+ T cells sorted from blood, obtained in a trial of the OX40 agonist ivuxolimab. The DNA for the CDR3 is TGTGCCAGCACTCCGCGGACCCCAACTGGAAACACCATATATTTT. Translation gives CASTPRTPTGNTIYF.